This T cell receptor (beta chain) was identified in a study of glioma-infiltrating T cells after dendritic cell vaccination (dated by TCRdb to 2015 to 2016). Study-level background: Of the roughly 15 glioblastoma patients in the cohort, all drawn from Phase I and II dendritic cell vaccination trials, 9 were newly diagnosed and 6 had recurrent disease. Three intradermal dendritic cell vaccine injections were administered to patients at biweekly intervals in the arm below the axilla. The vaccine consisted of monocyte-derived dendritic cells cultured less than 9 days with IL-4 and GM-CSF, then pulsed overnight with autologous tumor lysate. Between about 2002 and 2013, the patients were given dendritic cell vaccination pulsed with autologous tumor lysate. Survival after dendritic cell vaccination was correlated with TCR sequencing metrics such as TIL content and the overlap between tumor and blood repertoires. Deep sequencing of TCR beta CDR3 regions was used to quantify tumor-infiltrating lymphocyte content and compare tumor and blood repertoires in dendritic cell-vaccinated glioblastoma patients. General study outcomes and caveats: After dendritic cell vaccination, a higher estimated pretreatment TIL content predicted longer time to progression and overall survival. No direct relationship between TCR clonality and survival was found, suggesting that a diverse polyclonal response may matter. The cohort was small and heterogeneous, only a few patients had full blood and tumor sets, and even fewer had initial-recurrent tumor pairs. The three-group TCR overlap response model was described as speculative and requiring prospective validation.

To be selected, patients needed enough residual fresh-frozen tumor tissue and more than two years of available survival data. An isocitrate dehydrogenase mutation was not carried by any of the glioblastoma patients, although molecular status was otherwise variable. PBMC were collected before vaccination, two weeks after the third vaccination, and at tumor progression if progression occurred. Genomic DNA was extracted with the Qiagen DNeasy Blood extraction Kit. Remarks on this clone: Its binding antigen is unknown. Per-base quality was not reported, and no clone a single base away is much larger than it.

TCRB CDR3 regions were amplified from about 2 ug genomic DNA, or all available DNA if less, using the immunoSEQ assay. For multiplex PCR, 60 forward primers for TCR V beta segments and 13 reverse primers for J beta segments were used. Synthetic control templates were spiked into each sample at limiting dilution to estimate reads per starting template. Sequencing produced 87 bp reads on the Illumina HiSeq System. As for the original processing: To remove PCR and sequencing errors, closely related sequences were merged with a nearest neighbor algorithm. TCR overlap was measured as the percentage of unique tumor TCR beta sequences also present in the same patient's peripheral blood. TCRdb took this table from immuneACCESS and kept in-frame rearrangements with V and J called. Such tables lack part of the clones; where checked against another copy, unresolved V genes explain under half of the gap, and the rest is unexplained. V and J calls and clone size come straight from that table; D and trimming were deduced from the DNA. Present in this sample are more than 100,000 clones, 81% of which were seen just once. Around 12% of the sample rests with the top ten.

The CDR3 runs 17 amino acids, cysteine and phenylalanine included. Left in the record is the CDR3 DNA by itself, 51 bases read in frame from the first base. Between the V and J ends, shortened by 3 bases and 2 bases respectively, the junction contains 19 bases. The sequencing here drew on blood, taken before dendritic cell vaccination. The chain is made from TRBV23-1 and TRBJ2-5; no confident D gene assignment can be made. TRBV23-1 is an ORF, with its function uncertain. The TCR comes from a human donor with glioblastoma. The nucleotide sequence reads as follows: TGCGCCAGCAGTCAGCCACCCAAATCGCTGCTACAAGAGACCCAGTACTTC. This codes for CASSQPPKSLLQETQYF.